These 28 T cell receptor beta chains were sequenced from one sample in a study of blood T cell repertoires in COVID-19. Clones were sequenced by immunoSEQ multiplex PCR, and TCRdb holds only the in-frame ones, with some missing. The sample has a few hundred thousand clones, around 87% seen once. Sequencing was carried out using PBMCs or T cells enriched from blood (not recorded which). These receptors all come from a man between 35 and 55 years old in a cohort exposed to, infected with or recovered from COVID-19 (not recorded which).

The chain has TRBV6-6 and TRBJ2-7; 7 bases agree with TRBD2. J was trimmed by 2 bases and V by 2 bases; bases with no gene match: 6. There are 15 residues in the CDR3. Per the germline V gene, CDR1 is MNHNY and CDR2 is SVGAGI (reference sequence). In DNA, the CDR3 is TGTGCCAGCAGTTACGTAGCGGGCATAACCTACGAGCAGTACTTC. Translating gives CASSYVAGITYEQYF.

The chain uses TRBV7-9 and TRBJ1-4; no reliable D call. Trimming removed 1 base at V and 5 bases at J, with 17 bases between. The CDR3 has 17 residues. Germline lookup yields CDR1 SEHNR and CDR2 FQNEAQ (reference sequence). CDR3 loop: CASSLVAGYRENEKLFF. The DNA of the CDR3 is TGTGCCAGCAGCTTAGTAGCGGGGTATAGGGAGAATGAAAAACTGTTTTTT.

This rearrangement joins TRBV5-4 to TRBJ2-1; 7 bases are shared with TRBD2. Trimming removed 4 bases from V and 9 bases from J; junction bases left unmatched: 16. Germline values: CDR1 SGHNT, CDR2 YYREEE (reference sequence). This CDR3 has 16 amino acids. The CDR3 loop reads CASSPAGGSVDPEQFF. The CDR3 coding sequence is TGTGCCAGCAGCCCGGCGGGCGGGAGTGTCGATCCTGAGCAGTTCTTC.

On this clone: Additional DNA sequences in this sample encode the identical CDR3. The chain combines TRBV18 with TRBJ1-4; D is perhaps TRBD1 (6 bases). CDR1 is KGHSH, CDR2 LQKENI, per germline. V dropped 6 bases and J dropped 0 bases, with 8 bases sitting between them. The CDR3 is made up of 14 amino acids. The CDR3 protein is CASSRTATNEKLFF. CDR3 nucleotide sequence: TGTGCCAGCTCCCGGACAGCAACTAATGAAAAACTGTTTTTT.

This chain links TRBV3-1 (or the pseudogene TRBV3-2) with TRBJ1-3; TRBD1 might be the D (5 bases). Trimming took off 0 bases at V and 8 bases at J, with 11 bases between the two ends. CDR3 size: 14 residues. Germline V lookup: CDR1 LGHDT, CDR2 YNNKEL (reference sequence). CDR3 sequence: CASSQEWGGDTIYF. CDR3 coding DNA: TGTGCCAGCAGCCAAGAATGGGGGGGGGACACCATATATTTT.

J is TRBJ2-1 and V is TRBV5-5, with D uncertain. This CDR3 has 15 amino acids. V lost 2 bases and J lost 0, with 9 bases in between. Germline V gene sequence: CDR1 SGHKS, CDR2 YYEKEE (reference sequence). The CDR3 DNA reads TGTGCCAGCAGCTTTGAGAAGAGCTCCTACAATGAGCAGTTCTTC. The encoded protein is CASSFEKSSYNEQFF.

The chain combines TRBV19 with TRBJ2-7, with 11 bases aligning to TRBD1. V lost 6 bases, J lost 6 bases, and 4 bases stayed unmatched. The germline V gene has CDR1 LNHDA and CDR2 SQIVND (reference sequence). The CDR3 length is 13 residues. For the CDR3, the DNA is TGTGCCAGTAGCCCGGACAGGGGGCGCGAGCAGTACTTC. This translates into CASSPDRGREQYF.

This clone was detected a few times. The CDR3 protein is CASSPGLAEDTDTQYF. DNA for the CDR3: TGTGCCAGCAGCCCCGGACTAGCGGAGGACACAGATACGCAGTATTTT. The rearrangement joins TRBV7-9 to TRBJ2-3, with 10 bases lining up with TRBD2. The V and J ends lost 5 bases and 2 bases, in that order; junction bases with no gene match: 7. Germline V gene data show CDR1 as SEHNR and CDR2 as FQNEAQ (reference sequence). The CDR3 extends over 16 amino acids.

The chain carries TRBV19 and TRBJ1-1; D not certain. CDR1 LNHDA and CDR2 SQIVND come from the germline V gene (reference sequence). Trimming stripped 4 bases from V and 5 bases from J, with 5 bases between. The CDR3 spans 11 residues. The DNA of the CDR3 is TGTGCCAGTAGTAGGGCGACTGAAGCTTTCTTT. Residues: CASSRATEAFF.

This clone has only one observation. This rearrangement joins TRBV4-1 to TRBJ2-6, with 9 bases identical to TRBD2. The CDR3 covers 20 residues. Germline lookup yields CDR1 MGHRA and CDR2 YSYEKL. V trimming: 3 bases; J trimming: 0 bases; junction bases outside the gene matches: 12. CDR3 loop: CASSQVLSGGALSGANVLTF. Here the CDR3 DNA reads TGCGCCAGCAGCCAGGTCCTTAGCGGGGGCGCCCTCTCTGGGGCCAACGTCCTGACTTTC.

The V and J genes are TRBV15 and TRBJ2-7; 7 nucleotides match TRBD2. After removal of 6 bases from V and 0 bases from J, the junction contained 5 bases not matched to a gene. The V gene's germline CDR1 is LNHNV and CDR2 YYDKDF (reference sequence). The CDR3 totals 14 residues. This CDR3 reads CATRAGTFSYEQYF. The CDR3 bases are TGTGCCACCAGAGCGGGGACCTTCTCCTACGAGCAGTACTTC.

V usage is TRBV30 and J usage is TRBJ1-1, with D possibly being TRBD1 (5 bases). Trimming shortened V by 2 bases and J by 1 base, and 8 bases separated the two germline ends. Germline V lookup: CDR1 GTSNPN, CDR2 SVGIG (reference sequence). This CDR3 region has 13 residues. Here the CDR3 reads CAWSKTENTEAFF. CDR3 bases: TGTGCCTGGAGTAAGACAGAGAACACTGAAGCTTTCTTT. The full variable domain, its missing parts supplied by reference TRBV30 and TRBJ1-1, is SQTIHQWPATLVQPVGSPLSLECTVEGTSNPNLYWYRQAAGRGLQLLFYSVGIGQISSEVPQNLSASRPQDRQFILSSKKLLLSDSGFYLCAWSKTENTEAFFGQGTRLTVV.

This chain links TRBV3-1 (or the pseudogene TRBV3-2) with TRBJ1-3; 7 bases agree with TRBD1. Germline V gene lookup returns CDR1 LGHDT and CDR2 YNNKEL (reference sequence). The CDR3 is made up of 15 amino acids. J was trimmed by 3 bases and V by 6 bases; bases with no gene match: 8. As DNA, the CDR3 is TGTGCCAGCAGTCCCCAGGGGGTGGGTGGAAACACCATATATTTT. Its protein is CASSPQGVGGNTIYF.

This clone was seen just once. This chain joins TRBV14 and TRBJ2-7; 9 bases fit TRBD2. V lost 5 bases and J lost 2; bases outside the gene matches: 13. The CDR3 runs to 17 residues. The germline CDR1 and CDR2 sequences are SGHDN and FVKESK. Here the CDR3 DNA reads TGTGCCAGCAGCGAAAACCAATTTGGCGGGAGGGCCTACGAGCAGTACTTC. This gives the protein CASSENQFGGRAYEQYF.

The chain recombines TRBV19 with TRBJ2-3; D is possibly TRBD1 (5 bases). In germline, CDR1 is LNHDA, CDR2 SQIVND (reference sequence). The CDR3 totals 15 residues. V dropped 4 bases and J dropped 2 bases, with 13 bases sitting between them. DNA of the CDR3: TGTGCCAGTAGTAAGGTGGTCAGGGTCACAGATACGCAGTATTTT. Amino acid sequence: CASSKVVRVTDTQYF.

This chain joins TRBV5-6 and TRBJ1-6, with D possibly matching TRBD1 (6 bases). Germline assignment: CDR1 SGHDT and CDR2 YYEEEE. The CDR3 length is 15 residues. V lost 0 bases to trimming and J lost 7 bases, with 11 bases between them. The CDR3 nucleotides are TGTGCCAGCAGCTTGGCCAGGGGAAGGAATTCACCCCTCCACTTT. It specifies CASSLARGRNSPLHF.

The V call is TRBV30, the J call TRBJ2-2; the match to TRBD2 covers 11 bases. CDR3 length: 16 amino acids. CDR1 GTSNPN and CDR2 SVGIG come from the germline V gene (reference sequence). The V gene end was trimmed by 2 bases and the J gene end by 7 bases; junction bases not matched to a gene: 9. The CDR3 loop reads CAWSQRGSGRVGELFF. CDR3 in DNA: TGTGCCTGGAGTCAGAGGGGTAGCGGGAGGGTCGGGGAGCTGTTTTTT.

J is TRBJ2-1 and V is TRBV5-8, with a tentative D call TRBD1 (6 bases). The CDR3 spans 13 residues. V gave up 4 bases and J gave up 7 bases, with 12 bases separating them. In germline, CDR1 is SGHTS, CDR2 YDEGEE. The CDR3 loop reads CASSPRGENEQFF. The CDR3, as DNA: TGTGCCAGCAGCCCCAGGGGAGAGAATGAGCAGTTCTTC.

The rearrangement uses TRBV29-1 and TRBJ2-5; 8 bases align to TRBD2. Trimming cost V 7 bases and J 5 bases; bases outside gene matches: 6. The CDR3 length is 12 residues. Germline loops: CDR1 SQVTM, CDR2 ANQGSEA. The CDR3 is CSARLAIETQYF. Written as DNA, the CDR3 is TGCAGCGCCAGACTAGCGATCGAGACCCAGTACTTC.

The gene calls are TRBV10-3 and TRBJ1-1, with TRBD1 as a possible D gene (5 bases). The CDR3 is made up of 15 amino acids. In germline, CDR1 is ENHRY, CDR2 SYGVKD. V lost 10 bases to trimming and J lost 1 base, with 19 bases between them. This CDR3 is CATLMTGTSNTEAFF. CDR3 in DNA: TGTGCCACCCTGATGACCGGGACTTCGAACACTGAAGCTTTCTTT.

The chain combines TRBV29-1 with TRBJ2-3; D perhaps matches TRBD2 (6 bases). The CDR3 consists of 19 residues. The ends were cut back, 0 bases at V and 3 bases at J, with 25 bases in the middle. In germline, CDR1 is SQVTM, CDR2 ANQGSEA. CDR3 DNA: TGCAGCGTTGAAGATCCCTCAAGCGGGCCCACCAGAAGAACAGATACGCAGTATTTT. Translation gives CSVEDPSSGPTRRTDTQYF.

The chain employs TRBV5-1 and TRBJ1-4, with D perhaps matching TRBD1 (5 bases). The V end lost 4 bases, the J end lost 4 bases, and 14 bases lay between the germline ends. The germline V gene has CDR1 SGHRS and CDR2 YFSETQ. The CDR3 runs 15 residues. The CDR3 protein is CASSAQGSDNEKLFF. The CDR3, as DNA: TGCGCCAGCAGCGCCCAGGGTTCCGATAATGAAAAACTGTTTTTT.

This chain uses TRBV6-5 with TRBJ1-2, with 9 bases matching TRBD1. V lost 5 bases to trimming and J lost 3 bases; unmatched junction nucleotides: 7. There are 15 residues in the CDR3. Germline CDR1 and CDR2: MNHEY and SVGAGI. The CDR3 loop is CASSTGTGKYYGYTF. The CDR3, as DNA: TGTGCCAGCAGTACCGGGACAGGGAAATACTATGGCTACACCTTC.

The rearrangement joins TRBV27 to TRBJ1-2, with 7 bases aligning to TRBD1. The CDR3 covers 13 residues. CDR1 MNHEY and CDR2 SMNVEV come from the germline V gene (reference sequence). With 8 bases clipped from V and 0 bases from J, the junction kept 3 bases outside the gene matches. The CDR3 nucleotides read TGTGCCAGCCGGGACAGCTCTAACTATGGCTACACCTTC. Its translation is CASRDSSNYGYTF.

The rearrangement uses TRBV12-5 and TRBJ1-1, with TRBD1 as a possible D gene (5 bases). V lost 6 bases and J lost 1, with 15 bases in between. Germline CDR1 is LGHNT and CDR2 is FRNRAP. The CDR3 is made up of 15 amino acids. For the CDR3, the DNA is TGTGCTAGTGGAAACGCAGGGTTTAGGAACACTGAAGCTTTCTTT. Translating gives CASGNAGFRNTEAFF.

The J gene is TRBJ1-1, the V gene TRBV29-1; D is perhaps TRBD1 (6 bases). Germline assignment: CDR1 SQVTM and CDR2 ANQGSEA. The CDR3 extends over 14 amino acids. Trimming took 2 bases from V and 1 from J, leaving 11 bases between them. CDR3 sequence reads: CSVEMGATNTEAFF. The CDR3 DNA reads TGCAGCGTTGAAATGGGGGCGACGAACACTGAAGCTTTCTTT.

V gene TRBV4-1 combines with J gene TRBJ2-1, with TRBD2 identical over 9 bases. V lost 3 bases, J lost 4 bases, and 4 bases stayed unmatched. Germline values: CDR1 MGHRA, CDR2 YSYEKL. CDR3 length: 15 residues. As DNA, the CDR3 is TGCGCCAGCAGCCAGACTAGCGGAGATTACAATGAGCAGTTCTTC. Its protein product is CASSQTSGDYNEQFF.

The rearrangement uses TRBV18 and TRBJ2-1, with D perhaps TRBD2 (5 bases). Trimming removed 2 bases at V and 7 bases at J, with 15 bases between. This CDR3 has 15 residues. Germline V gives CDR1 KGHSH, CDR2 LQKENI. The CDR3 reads CASSPNVALGNEQFF. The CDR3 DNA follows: TGTGCCAGCTCACCAAACGTAGCGTTGGGTAATGAGCAGTTCTTC.